Below are 27 T cell receptor beta chains sequenced from a single sample in a study of T-cell memory formation after mild COVID-19. TCRdb processed the 5' RACE reads anew with MiXCR; each CDR3 protein has one entry. The sample has roughly 320,000 distinct CDR3 sequences; approximately 29% are singletons. What was sequenced was PBMCs or a T cell subset sorted from them (not recorded which). Receptors originate from an adult woman who had mild COVID-19 (a few samples of this study predate the infection). Cell type and time point are not known.

The chain recombines TRBV15 with TRBJ1-1; D perhaps matches TRBD1 (6 bases). In germline, CDR1 is LNHNV, CDR2 YYDKDF (reference sequence). The V and J ends lost 0 bases and 3 bases respectively, with 11 bases between them. The CDR3 runs 15 residues. The CDR3 sequence is CATSRERGIHTEAFF. The CDR3 nucleotides are TGTGCCACCAGCAGAGAGAGGGGGATACACACTGAAGCTTTCTTT.

This clonotype appeared a few times. V is TRBV29-1 and J is TRBJ2-1; no clear D. There are 13 residues in the CDR3. The germline V and J ends were trimmed by 8 bases and 0 bases, with 11 bases remaining between them. Per the germline V gene, CDR1 is SQVTM and CDR2 is ANQGSEA. CDR3 amino acids: CSSQESSYNEQFF. As DNA, the CDR3 is TGCAGCTCCCAGGAGAGCTCCTACAATGAGCAGTTCTTC.

This clonotype was counted between two and nine times. The rearrangement joins TRBV5-5 to TRBJ1-2; D is ambiguous. V shed 1 base and J shed 0 bases, with 13 bases lying between them. The CDR3 sequence is 16 residues long. CDR1 and CDR2 from the germline V gene are SGHKS and YYEKEE (reference sequence). The CDR3 DNA follows: TGTGCCAGCAGCTTGTATCCGGATTTAGCTAACTATGGCTACACCTTC. It encodes CASSLYPDLANYGYTF.

This clonotype appeared a few times. The gene calls are TRBV7-2 and TRBJ2-3; no definite D call. V gave up 4 bases and J gave up 6 bases, with 5 bases separating them. This CDR3 comprises 11 residues. Looked up from germline, CDR1 is SGHTA and CDR2 is FQGNSA. The CDR3 here is CASSSLDTQYF. The CDR3 DNA sequence: TGTGCCAGCAGCTCACTGGATACGCAGTATTTT.

In its sample, this clonotype was seen a few times. The gene calls are TRBV5-5 and TRBJ2-3, with a possible D match to TRBD1 (5 bases). This CDR3 comprises 15 residues. Germline lookup yields CDR1 SGHKS and CDR2 YYEKEE (reference sequence). Trimming left V 4 bases short and J 2 bases short, with 14 bases between. CDR3 residues: CASSPPDRPTDTQYF. In DNA, the CDR3 is TGTGCCAGCAGCCCCCCCGACAGACCCACAGATACGCAGTATTTT. Supplemented by reference TRBV5-5 and TRBJ2-3, the full variable domain reads DAGVTQSPTHLIKTRGQQVTLRCSPISGHKSVSWYQQVLGQGPQFIFQYYEKEERGRGNFPDRFSARQFPNYSSELNVNALLLGDSALYLCASSPPDRPTDTQYFGPGTRLTVL.

This clonotype was seen only a few times. The chain carries TRBV9 and TRBJ2-7; 11 nucleotides align to TRBD2. Germline lookup yields CDR1 SGDLS and CDR2 YYNGEE. J lost 5 bases, V lost 3 bases, and 7 bases had no gene match. This CDR3 contains 15 residues. As DNA, the CDR3 is TGTGCCAGCAGCGGGGTTAGCGGGAGGGACCACGAGCAGTACTTC. Its protein product is CASSGVSGRDHEQYF.

The gene calls are TRBV5-1 and TRBJ1-2, with D perhaps matching TRBD1 (5 bases). Trimming left V 0 bases short and J 4 bases short, with 10 bases between. CDR3 size: 14 residues. Germline V CDR1 and CDR2: SGHRS, YFSETQ. The CDR3 DNA reads as TGCGCCAGCAGCTTGGAGACAGTGGGCTATGGCTACACCTTC. It codes for CASSLETVGYGYTF.

J is TRBJ1-2 and V is TRBV29-1, with D unresolved. V was shortened by 4 bases and J by 6 bases, with 12 bases between the two germline ends. Per the germline V gene, CDR1 is SQVTM and CDR2 is ANQGSEA. The CDR3 totals 12 residues. DNA for the CDR3: TGCAGCGTTGCGCTTCTCGGGGATGGCTACACCTTC. Protein product: CSVALLGDGYTF.

This clonotype was counted between two and nine times. The chain has TRBV12-3 or TRBV12-4 and TRBJ2-3; D possibly uses TRBD1 or TRBD2 (6 bases each). This CDR3 has 16 amino acids. V shed 7 bases and J shed 2 bases, with 19 bases lying between them. CDR3 residues: CASIEGGTIDTDTQYF. DNA of the CDR3: TGTGCCAGCATCGAGGGCGGGACAATAGACACAGATACGCAGTATTTT.

V is TRBV7-3 and J is TRBJ1-2; the D is unclear. Germline CDR1 reads SGHTA; CDR2 reads FQGTGA. The CDR3 runs 15 residues. V dropped 0 bases and J dropped 3 bases, with 11 bases sitting between them. CDR3 residues: CASSLTNTPYYGYTF. CDR3 sequence (DNA): TGTGCCAGCAGCTTAACGAACACCCCTTACTATGGCTACACCTTC.

The V call is TRBV30, the J call TRBJ2-1; tentatively, D is TRBD2 (6 bases). With 3 bases removed from V and 6 bases from J, the gap between germline ends came to 15 bases. The CDR3 has 14 residues. CDR1 is GTSNPN, CDR2 SVGIG, per germline (reference sequence). The CDR3 here is CAWSVYGRVNEQFF. CDR3 coding DNA: TGTGCCTGGAGCGTCTACGGGAGAGTCAATGAGCAGTTCTTC.

This clonotype was counted only a few times. V gene TRBV6-5 combines with J gene TRBJ2-7; D unclear. With 2 bases removed from V and 3 bases from J, the gap between germline ends came to 8 bases. The CDR3 loop spans 13 amino acids. Germline CDR1 and CDR2: MNHEY and SVGAGI. CDR3 sequence: CASSYPGNYEQYF. In DNA form, the CDR3 reads TGTGCCAGCAGTTACCCAGGAAACTACGAGCAGTACTTC.

The sample holds a few counts of this clonotype. The J gene is TRBJ2-2, the V gene TRBV7-2; D gene unclear. Germline values: CDR1 SGHTA, CDR2 FQGNSA. V lost 2 bases and J 1 base, leaving 20 bases between the germline ends. This CDR3 contains 19 residues. CDR3 sequence: CASSLSPQTAVGNTGELFF. As DNA, the CDR3 is TGTGCCAGCAGCTTAAGCCCGCAGACCGCCGTTGGGAACACCGGGGAGCTGTTTTTT.

This chain links TRBV20-1 with TRBJ1-1; D remains unclear. Trimming pared 0 bases from V and 0 bases from J, leaving 11 bases between. The CDR3 has 15 amino acids. From germline, CDR1 is DFQATT and CDR2 SNEGSKA (reference sequence). CDR3 amino acids: CSARDGRSMNTEAFF. The CDR3 DNA follows: TGCAGTGCTAGAGACGGCAGATCCATGAACACTGAAGCTTTCTTT.

A remark on this clonotype: Because it lacks the conserved phenylalanine or tryptophan at the end, this CDR3 is likely a read error. The CDR3 DNA follows: TGTGCCAGCAGCCAAGTGGGGCTTGAGCAGTACTTA. This encodes CASSQVGLEQYL. The V call is TRBV3-1, the J call TRBJ2-7; the D gene is possibly TRBD1 (5 bases). This CDR3 has 12 residues. Germline loops: CDR1 LGHDT, CDR2 YNNKEL (reference sequence). The germline V and J ends were trimmed by 1 base and 7 bases, with 8 bases remaining between them.

This chain connects TRBV7-3 to TRBJ1-1; D gene uncertain. The V end lost 6 bases, the J end lost 1 base, and 12 bases lay between the germline ends. Germline assignment: CDR1 SGHTA and CDR2 FQGTGA. This CDR3 spans 14 amino acids. The CDR3 bases are TGTGCCAGCAGGTTCGGACGGGAGAACACTGAAGCTTTCTTT. Amino acids: CASRFGRENTEAFF.

The chain recombines TRBV6-5 with TRBJ1-5; 9 positions match TRBD1. V was clipped by 5 bases and J by 0 bases; unmatched bases: 8. CDR1 and CDR2 (germline): MNHEY, SVGAGI. The CDR3 runs to 17 residues. CDR3 sequence (DNA): TGTGCCAGCAGTCCCCGAGGGACAGGGACTAGCAATCAGCCCCAGCATTTT. This codes for CASSPRGTGTSNQPQHF.

The chain carries TRBV7-2 and TRBJ2-1; D gene uncertain. Per the germline V gene, CDR1 is SGHTA and CDR2 is FQGNSA. The CDR3 is 14 residues long. Trimming took 3 bases from V and 1 from J, leaving 7 bases between them. The CDR3 region has the DNA TGTGCCAGCAGCTTCGTGGGGTCCTACAATGAGCAGTTCTTC. The encoded protein is CASSFVGSYNEQFF.

J is TRBJ1-2 and V is TRBV20-1; TRBD1 agrees at 8 bases. V lost 1 base and J lost 8; bases outside the gene matches: 12. The CDR3 totals 15 residues. Germline V gene data show CDR1 as DFQATT and CDR2 as SNEGSKA (reference sequence). CDR3 bases: TGCAGTGCTAGAGCCTCGATCGGGACAGGCCGGGGCTACACCTTC. It codes for CSARASIGTGRGYTF.

This clonotype was recorded once. The V and J genes are TRBV9 and TRBJ1-5, with a tentative D call TRBD1 (6 bases). The CDR3 is 14 residues long. The V end was cut by 0 bases, the J end by 6 bases, with 10 bases between. Germline-derived CDR1 and CDR2 are SGDLS and YYNGEE. For the CDR3, the DNA is TGTGCCAGCAGCGTAGCCCCAGGGGTTCAGCCCCAGCATTTT. Its protein is CASSVAPGVQPQHF. The whole variable domain, filled in from reference TRBV9 and TRBJ1-5, reads DSGVTQTPKHLITATGQRVTLRCSPRSGDLSVYWYQQSLDQGLQFLIQYYNGEERAKGNILERFSAQQFPDLHSELNLSSLELGDSALYFCASSVAPGVQPQHFGDGTRLSIL.

This rearrangement joins TRBV24-1 to TRBJ1-5; D is ambiguous. Germline values: CDR1 KGHDR, CDR2 SFDVKD. The CDR3 runs 17 residues. V gave up 2 bases and J gave up 4 bases, with 17 bases separating them. Written as DNA, the CDR3 is TGTGCCACCAGTGATTCGGAGGGCGGGGTCCTAAATCAGCCCCAGCATTTT. Translated, it gives CATSDSEGGVLNQPQHF.

The rearrangement joins TRBV11-1 to TRBJ2-7; D perhaps matches TRBD1 (5 bases). Trimming cost V 1 base and J 0 bases, with 13 bases left between them. The CDR3 is 16 amino acids. From germline, CDR1 is SGHAT and CDR2 FQDESV (reference sequence). In nucleotides, the CDR3 is TGTGCCAGCAGCTTAGTCGGCCAGGGTGGCTCCTACGAGCAGTACTTC. Translated: CASSLVGQGGSYEQYF.

The table lists this clonotype with a few counts. This chain links TRBV28 with TRBJ2-3; D could derive from TRBD1 or TRBD2 (6 bases each). The CDR3 runs to 15 residues. Germline lookup yields CDR1 MDHEN and CDR2 SYDVKM. The germline V and J ends were trimmed by 6 bases and 1 base, with 14 bases remaining between them. The CDR3 loop reads CASSPPGAGTDTQYF. In nucleotides, the CDR3 is TGTGCCAGCAGCCCTCCGGGGGCTGGCACAGATACGCAGTATTTT.

The chain employs TRBV20-1 and TRBJ1-6, with 9 bases aligning to TRBD1. The germline V gene has CDR1 DFQATT and CDR2 SNEGSKA (reference sequence). Losses at the gene ends were 1 base for V and 7 bases for J; bases not matched to a gene: 5. CDR3 length: 15 amino acids. CDR3: CSARGRDRANSPLHF. CDR3 bases: TGCAGTGCTAGAGGCCGGGACAGGGCAAATTCACCCCTCCACTTT.

This clonotype was recorded at least ten times. V usage is TRBV5-1 and J usage is TRBJ1-1; 9 bases are shared with TRBD1. The germline V gene encodes CDR1 SGHRS and CDR2 YFSETQ. With 0 bases clipped from V and 6 bases from J, the junction kept 3 bases outside the gene matches. The CDR3 is made up of 14 amino acids. Here the CDR3 reads CASSLETGGSEAFF. The CDR3 DNA sequence: TGCGCCAGCAGCTTGGAAACAGGGGGCTCTGAAGCTTTCTTT.

This clonotype was found a few times. The rearrangement joins TRBV7-8 to TRBJ2-2; no clear D gene. The ends were cut back, 5 bases at V and 4 bases at J, with 8 bases in the middle. CDR3 length equals 13 residues. Germline assignment: CDR1 SGHVS and CDR2 FQNEAQ. In DNA form, the CDR3 reads TGTGCCAGCAGCCCACACAGCACCGGGGAGCTGTTTTTT. Translation: CASSPHSTGELFF. Full variable domain (missing parts from reference TRBV7-8 and TRBJ2-2): GAGVSQSPRYKVAKRGQDVALRCDPISGHVSLFWYQQALGQGPEFLTYFQNEAQLDKSGLPSDRFFAERPEGSVSTLKIQRTQQEDSAVYLCASSPHSTGELFFGEGSRLTVL.

This chain uses TRBV5-1 with TRBJ2-7; 7 bases map to TRBD2. Per the germline V gene, CDR1 is SGHRS and CDR2 is YFSETQ. The CDR3 is 16 amino acids. V lost 0 bases, J lost 2 bases, and 8 bases stayed unmatched. CDR3: CASSLATGGTPYEQYF. The DNA for the CDR3 is TGCGCCAGCAGCTTGGCGACGGGGGGTACCCCCTACGAGCAGTACTTC.